The T cell receptor beta chain described here comes from a study of OX40 agonist ivuxolimab in advanced cancers. Study-wide background: The dose-escalation cohort was about 87% male, with a mean age of about 58 years, ranging about 20 to 79. Patients achieving partial responses numbered three: one hepatocellular carcinoma case and two cutaneous melanoma cases. Broader study findings: CD8+ T cells (on average) carried more expanded clones than CD4+ T cells.

Comment on this clone: The antigen remains unidentified.

This table comes from immunoSEQ multiplex PCR, and its TCRdb copy is limited to in-frame clones, with some not included. The sample contains 12,000 to 15,000 clones, about 76% of which appear only once. V lost 5 bases and J lost 8, with 9 bases in between. CDR3 length equals 12 residues. From germline, CDR1 is SEHNR and CDR2 FQNEAQ (reference sequence). Sequencing used CD4+ or CD8+ T cells sorted from blood, obtained in a trial of the OX40 agonist ivuxolimab. This sequence was found in an adult with an advanced solid tumor such as melanoma, head and neck, liver or kidney cancer. The chain combines TRBV7-9 with TRBJ1-4, with a possible D match to TRBD1 (5 bases). CDR3 sequence: CASSLGDEKLFF. The CDR3 bases are TGTGCCAGCAGCCTGGGGGACGAAAAACTGTTTTTT.